This TCR beta chain was retrieved from a study of long-term antiretroviral therapy in people with HIV. General study findings and limits: Whichever time point was examined, clones expanded before ART dominated the repertoire. Repertoires from HIV showed CDR3 length ranges narrower than those of controls.

Post-ART PBMC samples numbered at least two per donor, and pre-ART ones at least one. The authors ran the immunoSEQ assay, v3.0, at survey level. Sequencing had a target that covered roughly 40,000-50,000 T-cell genomes per sample. Some clones are missing from TCRdb's copy, which holds only in-frame ones; the method was immunoSEQ multiplex PCR. Among more than 15,000 clones, approximately 89% were seen once, and the ten largest hold under 15%. Comment on this clone: Its antigen is as yet unknown.

The source of this sequence is a woman aged 40 to 50 with HIV. The source was unsorted PBMCs, collected 0.6 years after starting antiretroviral therapy.

The CDR3 region is CAFLTGGAFGNTIYF. CDR3 in DNA: TGTGCCTTTTTAACAGGGGGCGCATTTGGAAACACCATATATTTT. J is TRBJ1-3 and V is TRBV7-9, with 9 bases aligning to TRBD1. J gave up 3 bases and V 11 bases, and 11 bases lay outside the gene matches. The CDR3 is made up of 15 amino acids. Germline CDR1 SEHNR, CDR2 FQNEAQ (reference sequence).